Each of the 7 T cell receptor beta chains below was sequenced from the same sample in a study of T cell clusters in autoimmune cytopenias. One tube held mixed TRB-A and TRB-B primer pools for touch-down PCR. No DNA is given; TCRdb re-called the multiplex PCR reads and lists each CDR3 protein once. The sample has fewer than 3,000 distinct CDR3 sequences. About 39,000 genome equivalents of blood DNA were amplified for TRB. The sample also formed part of further work on T cell repertoires in aging, cancer and after chemotherapy.

The sample comprised peripheral blood. Receptors were obtained from a human donor in good health.

Measured by frequency, this clonotype is medium-sized. Here the CDR3 reads CASSVGGTGTLYGYTF. The rearrangement joins TRBV5-5 to TRBJ1-2; TCRdb picks TRBD1, but there is no DNA to check that call. Germline loops: CDR1 SGHKS, CDR2 YYEKEE (reference sequence). The CDR3 totals 16 residues.

This clonotype is classed as medium-sized (0.01 to 0.1%) by frequency. This chain uses TRBV15 with TRBJ1-5. Germline CDR1 reads LNHNV; CDR2 reads YYDKDF (reference sequence). This CDR3 region has 16 residues. This CDR3 reads CATSPVPSHSNQPQHF. The full variable domain, its missing parts supplied by reference TRBV15 and TRBJ1-5, is DAMVIQNPRYQVTQFGKPVTLSCSQTLNHNVMYWYQQKSSQAPKLLFHYYDKDFNNEADTPDNFQSRRPNTSFCFLDIRSPGLGDTAMYLCATSPVPSHSNQPQHFGDGTRLSIL.

This clonotype is classed as medium-sized by frequency. The chain employs TRBV6-5 and TRBJ2-1; lacking DNA, the TRBD1 call made by TCRdb goes unchecked. In germline, CDR1 is MNHEY, CDR2 SVGAGI. CDR3 length: 14 amino acids. The CDR3 spells CASSPGTTYNEQFF.

This clonotype is medium-sized by frequency. The rearrangement links TRBV20-1 to TRBJ2-7; TCRdb's D call of TRBD1 is untestable without DNA. The CDR3 is 16 residues long. Per the germline V gene, CDR1 is DFQATT and CDR2 is SNEGSKA (reference sequence). CDR3 loop: CSARWAGQGIRYEQYF.

This clonotype is labeled medium-sized (0.01 to 0.1%) based on frequency. The gene calls are TRBV5-4 and TRBJ1-2; with no DNA, the TCRdb D assignment of TRBD1 cannot be verified. This CDR3 is built from 14 residues. From germline, CDR1 is SGHNT and CDR2 YYREEE (reference sequence). CDR3 sequence: CASSKGQGVDGYTF.

This CDR3 reads CASRNQLAGGLFTDEQFF. This rearrangement joins TRBV12-3 or TRBV12-4 to TRBJ2-1; TCRdb gives TRBD2 as the D gene, but with no DNA this cannot be confirmed. The CDR3 length is 18 residues.

This clonotype is medium-sized by frequency. The CDR3 loop is CASSFPGEDTQYF. The chain employs TRBV5-1 and TRBJ2-3; with no DNA, the TCRdb D assignment of TRBD1 cannot be verified. CDR1 and CDR2 from the germline V gene are SGHRS and YFSETQ. The CDR3 spans 13 residues. The variable domain in full, with the rest retrieved from reference TRBV5-1 and TRBJ2-3, is KAGVTQTPRYLIKTRGQQVTLSCSPISGHRSVSWYQQTPGQGLQFLFEYFSETQRNKGNFPGRFSGRQFSNSRSEMNVSTLELGDSALYLCASSFPGEDTQYFGPGTRLTVL.